Sequencing of this T cell receptor (beta chain) was carried out in a study of blood T cell repertoires in COVID-19. Study background: The study drew acute and convalescent COVID-19 samples from the United States, Italy and Spain. PBMCs, B-cell-depleted T cells, or T cells provided the cDNA or gDNA that made up the material.

Seattle patient enrollment occurred during active infection, with longitudinal follow-up thereafter. Original processing methods: Reference gene primer amplification yielded estimated nucleated cell counts. The protocol was immunoSEQ multiplex PCR, while the TCRdb copy is restricted to in-frame clones and leaves out a portion. The V and J calls and clone size come from that table; D and trimming were worked out from the DNA. The sample contains roughly 180,000 clones, roughly 84% of which appear only once. Sequencing was carried out using peripheral blood. This receptor was identified in a woman between 50 and 59 years old with COVID-19, enrolled during active disease.

Here the CDR3 reads CASSPTLGGVIGNTIYF. As DNA, the CDR3 is TGTGCCAGCTCACCAACCCTCGGAGGGGTTATTGGAAACACCATATATTTT. The gene calls are TRBV18 and TRBJ1-3; the D gene is possibly TRBD1 (5 bases). The germline V gene has CDR1 KGHSH and CDR2 LQKENI. The V and J ends lost 2 bases and 3 bases respectively, with 17 bases between them. There are 17 residues in the CDR3.